The TCR beta chain under discussion was sequenced for a study of CD4+ T cells in melanoma. Study-wide results and limits: CD8+ T cell, macrophage and B cell function reportedly correlated with neoantigen-specific CD4+ T cells.

Measured with immunoSEQ multiplex PCR; TCRdb has only the in-frame clones, and not every one. The sample holds 7,500 to 10,000 clones; 73% are singletons and the top ten take about 24%. Points on this clone: The antigen is unknown.

The sample consisted of cells from a culture (not recorded whether cultured in vitro). The clonotype comes from a human donor with melanoma.

CDR3 bases: TGTGCCAGCTCACCATCAGCTAGAGGAGAGACCCAGTACTTC. As protein: CASSPSARGETQYF. V usage is TRBV18 and J usage is TRBJ2-5, with D hard to call. The CDR3 has 14 amino acids. Germline V gives CDR1 KGHSH, CDR2 LQKENI. Trimming took off 2 bases at V and 4 bases at J, with 11 bases between the two ends.